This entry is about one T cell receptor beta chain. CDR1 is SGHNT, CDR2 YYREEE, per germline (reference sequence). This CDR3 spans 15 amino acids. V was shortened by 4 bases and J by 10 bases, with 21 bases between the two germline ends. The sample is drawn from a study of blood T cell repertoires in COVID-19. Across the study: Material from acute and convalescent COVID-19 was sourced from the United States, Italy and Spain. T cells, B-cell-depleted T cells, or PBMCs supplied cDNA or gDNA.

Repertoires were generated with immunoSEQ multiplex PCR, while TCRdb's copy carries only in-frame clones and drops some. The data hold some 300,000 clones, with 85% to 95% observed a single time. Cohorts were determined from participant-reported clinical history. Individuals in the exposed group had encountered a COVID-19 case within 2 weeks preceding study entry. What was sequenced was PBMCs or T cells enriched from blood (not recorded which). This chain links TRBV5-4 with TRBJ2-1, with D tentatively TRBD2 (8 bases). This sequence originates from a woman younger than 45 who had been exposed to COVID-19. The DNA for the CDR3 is TGTGCCAGCAGCCGGGGGGGACAGATTTTAGGAGAGCAGTTCTTC. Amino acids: CASSRGGQILGEQFF.